This TCR beta chain was sequenced during a study of blood T cell repertoires in COVID-19. The Seattle site enrolled patients during active infection and followed them longitudinally. Germline CDR1 is SEHNR and CDR2 is FQNEAQ (reference sequence). Trimming removed 5 bases from V and 3 bases from J; junction bases left unmatched: 6. This CDR3 has 15 residues. Repertoires were generated with immunoSEQ multiplex PCR, while TCRdb's copy carries only in-frame clones and drops some. Of over 150,000 clones listed, approximately 80% are singletons. V and J are TRBV7-9 and TRBJ2-7; 11 nucleotides agree with TRBD2. The material sequenced was peripheral blood. This sequence was found in a woman aged 40 to 50 with COVID-19, enrolled during active disease. The CDR3 loop is CASSLPSGGLYEQYF. The CDR3 region has the DNA TGTGCCAGCAGCCTACCTAGCGGGGGGCTCTACGAGCAGTACTTC.